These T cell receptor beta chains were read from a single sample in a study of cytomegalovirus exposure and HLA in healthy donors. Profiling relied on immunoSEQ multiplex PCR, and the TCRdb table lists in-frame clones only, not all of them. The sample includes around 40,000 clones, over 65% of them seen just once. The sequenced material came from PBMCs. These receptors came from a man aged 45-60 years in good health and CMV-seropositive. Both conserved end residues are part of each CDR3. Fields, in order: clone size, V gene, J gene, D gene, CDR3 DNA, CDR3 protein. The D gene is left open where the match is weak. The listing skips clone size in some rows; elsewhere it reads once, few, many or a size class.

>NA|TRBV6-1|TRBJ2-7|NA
TGTGCCAGCAGTGAAGCGGTGCGGAACCTCTATGGCGAGCAGTACTTC
CASSEAVRNLYGEQYF
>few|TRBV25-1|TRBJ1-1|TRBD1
TGTGCCTCCGGACAGGGCGCTGAAGCTTTCTTT
CASGQGAEAFF
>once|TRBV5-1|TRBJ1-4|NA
TGCGCCAGCAGAATGGCAGCAACTAATGAAAAACTGTTTTTT
CASRMAATNEKLFF
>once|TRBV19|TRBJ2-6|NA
TGTGCCAGTAGTATAGAAGGGGGCGGGGGGAGCTCTGGGGCCAACGTCCTGACTTTC
CASSIEGGGGSSGANVLTF
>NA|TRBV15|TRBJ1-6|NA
TGTGCCACCAGCAGAGATGGGCAGGATAATTCACCCCTCCACTTT
CATSRDGQDNSPLHF
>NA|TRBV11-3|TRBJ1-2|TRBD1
TGTGCCAGCAGCCCCCCCGGGTGGCAGGGGGCTGGCTACACCTTC
CASSPPGWQGAGYTF
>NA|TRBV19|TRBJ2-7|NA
TGTGCCAACCACGGGAGCAGCTACGAGCAGTACTTC
CANHGSSYEQYF
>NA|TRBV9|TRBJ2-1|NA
TGTGCCAGCAGCGTAGGCGATCGGCGGGACTCCTACAATGAGCAGTTCTTC
CASSVGDRRDSYNEQFF
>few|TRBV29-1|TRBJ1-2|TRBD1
TGCAGCGTTGGGGGACAGGGGGACTATGGCTACACCTTC
CSVGGQGDYGYTF
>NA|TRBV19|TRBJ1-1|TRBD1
TGTGCCATTCACCAGGGGGAGAGAGATGAAGCTTTCTTT
CAIHQGERDEAFF
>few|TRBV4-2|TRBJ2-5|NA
TGTGCCAGCAGCCAAGATGGAGGGGAACTCCAAGAGACCCAGTACTTC
CASSQDGGELQETQYF
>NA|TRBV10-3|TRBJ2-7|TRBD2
TGTGCCACCACCCTAGCGGGGGGACCCTACGAGCAGTACTTC
CATTLAGGPYEQYF
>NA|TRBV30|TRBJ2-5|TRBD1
TGTGCCTGGAGCAGGGACAGGGGACAAGAGACCCAGTACTTC
CAWSRDRGQETQYF
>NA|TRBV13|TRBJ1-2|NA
TGTGCCAGCAGCTTAGCTTACCCCCTCGGGCAGGGAACTAACTATGGCTACACCTTC
CASSLAYPLGQGTNYGYTF
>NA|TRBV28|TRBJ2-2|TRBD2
TGTGCCAGCAGTTCTCCGGGACTAGCGGGGGGCTCCCGGGAGCTGTTTTTT
CASSSPGLAGGSRELFF
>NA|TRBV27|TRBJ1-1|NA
TGTGCCAGCAGTTTTAGACGGGAGAACACTGAAGCTTTCTTT
CASSFRRENTEAFF
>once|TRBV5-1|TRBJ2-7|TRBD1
TGCGCCAGCAGCTTGGCCAGGACAGGGGTTCCCTACGAGCAGTACTTC
CASSLARTGVPYEQYF
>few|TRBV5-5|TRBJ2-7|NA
TGTGCCAGCAGCTTCAACTTAGCTCAGGGCTACGAGCAGTACTTC
CASSFNLAQGYEQYF
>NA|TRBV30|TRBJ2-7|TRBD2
TGTGCCTGGGCCGGGACTAGCGGGGTTTACGAGCAGTACTTC
CAWAGTSGVYEQYF
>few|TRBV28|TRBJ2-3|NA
TGTGCCAGCAGTTCTCAGGGTCGTGGCACAGATACGCAGTATTTT
CASSSQGRGTDTQYF
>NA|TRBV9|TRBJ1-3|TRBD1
TGTGCCAGCAGCGAGCGAGGGGGCCCCGGAAACACCATATATTTT
CASSERGGPGNTIYF
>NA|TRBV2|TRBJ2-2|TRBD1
TGTGCCAGCAGTGTGGACAGGGACCCCACCGGGGAGCTGTTTTTT
CASSVDRDPTGELFF
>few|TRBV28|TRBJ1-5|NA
TGTGCCAGCAGTTTGGGCGGGAACAATCAGCCCCAGCATTTT
CASSLGGNNQPQHF
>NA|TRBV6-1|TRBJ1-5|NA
TGTGCCAGCTTCGCAGGCAAGAATAGCAATCAGCCCCAGCATTTT
CASFAGKNSNQPQHF
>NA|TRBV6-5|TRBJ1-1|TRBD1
TGTGCCAGCAGTTACTCGGCAGGGGGAGGGAACACTGAAGCTTTCTTT
CASSYSAGGGNTEAFF
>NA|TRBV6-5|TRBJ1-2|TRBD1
TGTGCCAGCAGCTCAACCGGGACAGCCTACTATGGCTACACCTTC
CASSSTGTAYYGYTF
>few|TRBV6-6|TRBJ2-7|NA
TGTGCCAGCAGCCGTAGTGAGGACAGCTCCTACGAGCAGTACTTC
CASSRSEDSSYEQYF
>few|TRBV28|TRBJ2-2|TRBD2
TGTGCCAGCAGTCCCGGGGGGGCCGTAGCCGGGGAGCTGTTTTTT
CASSPGGAVAGELFF
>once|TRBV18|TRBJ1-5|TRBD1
TGTGCCAGCTCACCGATACAGGGGGAAAATCAGCCCCAGCATTTT
CASSPIQGENQPQHF
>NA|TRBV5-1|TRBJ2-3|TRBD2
TGCGCCAGCAGCTTAGGACTAGCGACAGATACGCAGTATTTT
CASSLGLATDTQYF
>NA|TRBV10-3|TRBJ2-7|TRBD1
TGTGCCATCACCGAAGGACAGGGTTCCCTCTACGAGCAGTACTTC
CAITEGQGSLYEQYF
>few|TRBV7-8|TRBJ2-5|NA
TGTGCCAGCAGCTTAGGAATAGCTATCGAGACCCAGTACTTC
CASSLGIAIETQYF
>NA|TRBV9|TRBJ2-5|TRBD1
TGTGCCAGCAGTCGTGGACAGGGGAAAGAGACCCAGTACTTC
CASSRGQGKETQYF
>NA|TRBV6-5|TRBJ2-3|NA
TGTGCCAGCAGTTGGGGGGGCCTTAAAGATACGCAGTATTTT
CASSWGGLKDTQYF
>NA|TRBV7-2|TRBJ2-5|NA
TGTGCCAGCAGCTTAGCCTCGGGTAGTAGACGGGAGACCCAGTACTTC
CASSLASGSRRETQYF
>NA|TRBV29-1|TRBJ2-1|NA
TGCAGCGTTGGCTCGGGACAAGAGCAGTTCTTC
CSVGSGQEQFF
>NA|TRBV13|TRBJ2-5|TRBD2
TGTGCCAGCAGCTTAGTGCTAGCGGGAGGTGAGACCCAGTACTTC
CASSLVLAGGETQYF
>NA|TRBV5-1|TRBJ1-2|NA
TGCGCCAGCAGCTTTGCAGGAACCTATGGCTACACCTTC
CASSFAGTYGYTF
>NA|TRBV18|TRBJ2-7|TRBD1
TGTGCCAGCTCGTCGGGACAGGCTTCCTACGAGCAGTACTTC
CASSSGQASYEQYF
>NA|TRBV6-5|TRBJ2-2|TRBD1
TGTGCCAGCAGTGCCCGGAACAGGGGGTACGGGGAGCTGTTTTTT
CASSARNRGYGELFF
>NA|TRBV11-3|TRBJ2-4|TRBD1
TGTGCCAGCAGCTATAGGACAGGGTCCGACATTCAGTACTTC
CASSYRTGSDIQYF
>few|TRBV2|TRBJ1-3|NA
TGTGCCAGCAGTGGGAGGTCAGGAAACACCATATATTTT
CASSGRSGNTIYF
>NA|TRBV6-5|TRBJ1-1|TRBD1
TGTGCCAGCAGCAGGGGACAGGGGGCCACTGAAGCTTTCTTT
CASSRGQGATEAFF
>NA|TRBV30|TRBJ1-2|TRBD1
TGTGCCTGGGAAGGGGGCAACTATGGCTACACCTTC
CAWEGGNYGYTF
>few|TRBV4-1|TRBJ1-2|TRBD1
TGCGCCAGCAGCCATGCTGATGTACGGGACAGCGGCTACACCTTC
CASSHADVRDSGYTF
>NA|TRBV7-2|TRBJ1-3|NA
TGTGCCAGCAGCGCAGTACAGGGAAACACCATATATTTT
CASSAVQGNTIYF
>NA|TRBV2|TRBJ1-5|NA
TGTGCCAGCAGTGGGGCCGAGGGGGACAGCAATCAGCCCCAGCATTTT
CASSGAEGDSNQPQHF
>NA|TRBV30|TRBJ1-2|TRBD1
TGTGCCTGGAGACAACAGGGGGCAGATGGCTACACCTTC
CAWRQQGADGYTF
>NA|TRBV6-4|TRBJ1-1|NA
TGTGCCAGCAGTTCTCTCACTGAAGCTTTCTTT
CASSSLTEAFF
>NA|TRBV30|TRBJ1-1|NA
TGTGCCTGGAGTGCGGGTAATGTAATGGCTTTCTTT
CAWSAGNVMAFF
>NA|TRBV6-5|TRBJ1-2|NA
TGTGCCAGCAGTGAGACCGCCGGCGGAGCGGGCTACACCTTC
CASSETAGGAGYTF
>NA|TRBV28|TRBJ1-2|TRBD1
TGTGCCAGCAGGTGGACAGGGGCTGGCTACACCTTC
CASRWTGAGYTF
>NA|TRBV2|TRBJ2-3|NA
TGTGCCAGCATGATGAGGGAAGAAGCAGATACGCAGTATTTT
CASMMREEADTQYF
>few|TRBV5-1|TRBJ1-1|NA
TGCGCCAGCAGCTTGCTTCCAGGGGAGCTGACTGAAGCTTTCTTT
CASSLLPGELTEAFF
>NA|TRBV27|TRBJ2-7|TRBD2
TGTGCCAGCAGCTTATATAGCGGGGGTTCCTACGAGCAGTACTTC
CASSLYSGGSYEQYF
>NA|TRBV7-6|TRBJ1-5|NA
TGTGCCAGCAGCTCCGAGGTGAGCAATCAGCCCCAGCATTTT
CASSSEVSNQPQHF
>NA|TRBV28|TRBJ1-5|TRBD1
TGCGCCAACAAGGACAGGGGGCAAGGGCCCCAGCATTTT
CANKDRGQGPQHF
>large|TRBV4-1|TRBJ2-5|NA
TGCGCCAGCAGCCAAGTCTACGCAGGGCGAAGAGAGACCCAGTACTTC
CASSQVYAGRRETQYF
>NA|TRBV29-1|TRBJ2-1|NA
TGCAGCGGCATCAGGGATGATGAGCAGTTCTTC
CSGIRDDEQFF
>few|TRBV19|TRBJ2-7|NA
TGTGCCAGTAGTATGGACAGCTCCTACGAGCAGTACTTC
CASSMDSSYEQYF